This T cell receptor beta chain originates from a study of spatial heterogeneity in lung cancer. Study background: Beta-chain sequences consistently outnumbered alpha-chain sequences in detection.

TCR cDNA molecules each had a unique molecular identifier. Each CDR3 protein is one row after TCRdb ran MiXCR on the 5' RACE reads. The sample has 7,500 to 8,000 distinct CDR3 sequences, around 8.9% seen once. The time point denotes: sample taken at primary tumor resection. The study sequenced unsorted whole RNA from tumor, nontumor lung or frozen PBMC. By sample fraction, this clonotype is medium-sized (0.01 to 0.1%). This specimen was normal lung tissue next to the tumor, taken at surgery. The receptor's source is a male donor with early-stage non-small cell lung cancer.

The CDR3 nucleotides are TGTGCCAGCAGTGCCCTCCTTGTAAGAGCGGGAGAGAGGGAGACCCAGTACTTC. Translation gives CASSALLVRAGERETQYF. The genes are TRBV25-1 and TRBJ2-5; TRBD2 aligns across 8 bases. CDR1 and CDR2 (germline): MGHDK, SYGVNS. The CDR3 has 18 amino acids. Trimming cost V 4 bases and J 5 bases; bases outside gene matches: 18.